This TCR beta chain comes out of a study of blood T cell repertoires in COVID-19. Background on the study: Acute and convalescent COVID-19 specimens originated in the United States, Italy and Spain. Sample material is recorded as cDNA or gDNA derived from T cells, B-cell-depleted T cells, or PBMCs.

The CDR3 is 18 amino acids. J was trimmed by 0 bases and V by 1 base; bases with no gene match: 7. Germline assignment: CDR1 SGHVS and CDR2 FQNEAQ. In the original analysis: It was from reference gene primer amplification that nucleated cell counts were estimated. The data were produced by immunoSEQ multiplex PCR, yet TCRdb's version contains in-frame clones alone and is incomplete. V and J calls plus clone size are reproduced from that table; the DNA served to infer D and trimming. The sample holds 72,000 or so clones, around nine tenths seen once. The sequencing sample was made of peripheral blood. The sequence was collected from a woman aged 60 to 75 with acute or convalescent COVID-19. The chain is built from TRBV7-8 and TRBJ2-3; 10 positions agree with TRBD2. The CDR3 reads CASSLVPAGGTSTDTQYF. The CDR3, as DNA: TGTGCCAGCAGCTTAGTGCCAGCGGGGGGGACTAGCACAGATACGCAGTATTTT.